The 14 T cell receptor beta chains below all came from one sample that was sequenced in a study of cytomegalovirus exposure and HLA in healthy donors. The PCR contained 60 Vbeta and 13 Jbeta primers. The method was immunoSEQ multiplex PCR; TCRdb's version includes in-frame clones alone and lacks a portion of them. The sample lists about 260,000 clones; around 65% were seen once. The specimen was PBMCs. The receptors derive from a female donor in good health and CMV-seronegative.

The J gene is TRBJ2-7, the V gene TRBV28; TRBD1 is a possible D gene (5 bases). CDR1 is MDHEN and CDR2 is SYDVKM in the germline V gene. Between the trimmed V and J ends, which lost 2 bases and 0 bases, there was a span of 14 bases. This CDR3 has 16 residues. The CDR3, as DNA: TGTGCCAGCAGTTTAGGACAAGACCTAAGCTCCTACGAGCAGTACTTC. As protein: CASSLGQDLSSYEQYF.

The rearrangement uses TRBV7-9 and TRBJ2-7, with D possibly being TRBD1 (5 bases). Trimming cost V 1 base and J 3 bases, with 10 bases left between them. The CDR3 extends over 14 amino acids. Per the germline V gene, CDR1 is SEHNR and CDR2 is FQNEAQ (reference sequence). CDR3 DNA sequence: TGTGCCAGCAGCTTAGTCGCGCAGGGCTACGAGCAGTACTTC. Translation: CASSLVAQGYEQYF.

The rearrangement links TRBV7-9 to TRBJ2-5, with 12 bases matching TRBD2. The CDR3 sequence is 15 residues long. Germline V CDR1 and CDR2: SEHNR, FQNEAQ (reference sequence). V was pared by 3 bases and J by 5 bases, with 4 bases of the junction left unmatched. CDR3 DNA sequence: TGTGCCAGCAGCTTCCCTCTAGCGGGAGGGGAGACCCAGTACTTC. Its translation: CASSFPLAGGETQYF. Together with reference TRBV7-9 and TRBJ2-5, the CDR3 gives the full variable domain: DTGVSQNPRHKITKRGQNVTFRCDPISEHNRLYWYRQTLGQGPEFLTYFQNEAQLEKSRLLSDRFSAERPKGSFSTLEIQRTEQGDSAMYLCASSFPLAGGETQYFGPGTRLLVL.

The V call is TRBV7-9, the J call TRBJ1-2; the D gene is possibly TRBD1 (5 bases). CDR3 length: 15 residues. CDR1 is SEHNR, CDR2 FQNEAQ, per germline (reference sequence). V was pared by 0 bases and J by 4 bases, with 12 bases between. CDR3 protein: CASSLAPVGLYGYTF. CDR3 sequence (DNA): TGTGCCAGCAGCTTAGCGCCTGTGGGACTCTATGGCTACACCTTC.

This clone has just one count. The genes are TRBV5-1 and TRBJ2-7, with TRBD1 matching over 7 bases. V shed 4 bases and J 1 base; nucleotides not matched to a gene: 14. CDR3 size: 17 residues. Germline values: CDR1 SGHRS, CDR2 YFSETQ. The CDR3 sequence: CASSQPPLTGWSYEQYF. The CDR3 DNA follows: TGCGCCAGCAGCCAGCCGCCACTGACAGGGTGGTCCTACGAGCAGTACTTC.

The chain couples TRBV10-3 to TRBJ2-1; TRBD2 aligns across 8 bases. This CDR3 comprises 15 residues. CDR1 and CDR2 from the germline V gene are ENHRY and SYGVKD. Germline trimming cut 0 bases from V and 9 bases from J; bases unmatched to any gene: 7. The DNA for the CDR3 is TGTGCCATCAGTGAGTCGACGGGAGGGCCGGGTGAGCAGTTCTTC. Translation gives CAISESTGGPGEQFF.

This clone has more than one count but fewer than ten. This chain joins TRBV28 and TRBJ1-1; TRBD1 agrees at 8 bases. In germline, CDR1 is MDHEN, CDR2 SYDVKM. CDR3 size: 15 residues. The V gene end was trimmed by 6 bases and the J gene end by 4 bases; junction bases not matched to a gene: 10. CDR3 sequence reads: CASSRQGRGGTEAFF. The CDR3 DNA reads TGTGCCAGCAGCCGACAGGGGAGGGGGGGCACTGAAGCTTTCTTT.

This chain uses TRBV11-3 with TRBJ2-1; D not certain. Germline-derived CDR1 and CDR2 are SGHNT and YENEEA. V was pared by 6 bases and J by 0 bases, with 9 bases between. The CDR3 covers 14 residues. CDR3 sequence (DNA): TGTGCCAGCAGGGCGAGGAGCTCCTACAATGAGCAGTTCTTC. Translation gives CASRARSSYNEQFF.

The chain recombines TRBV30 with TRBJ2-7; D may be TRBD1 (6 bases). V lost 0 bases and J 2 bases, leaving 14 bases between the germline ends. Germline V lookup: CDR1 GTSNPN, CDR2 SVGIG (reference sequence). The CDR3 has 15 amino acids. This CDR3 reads CAWSVKTGSTYEQYF. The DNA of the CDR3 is TGTGCCTGGAGTGTCAAAACAGGGAGCACCTACGAGCAGTACTTC.

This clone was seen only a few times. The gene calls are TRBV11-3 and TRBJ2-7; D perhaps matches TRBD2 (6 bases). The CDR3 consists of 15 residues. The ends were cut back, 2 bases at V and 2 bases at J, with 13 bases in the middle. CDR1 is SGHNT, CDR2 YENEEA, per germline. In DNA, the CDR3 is TGTGCCAGCAGCTTAACGGGAGCTGGGACCTACGAGCAGTACTTC. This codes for CASSLTGAGTYEQYF. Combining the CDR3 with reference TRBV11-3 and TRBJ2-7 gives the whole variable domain EAGVVQSPRYKIIEKKQPVAFWCNPISGHNTLYWYLQNLGQGPELLIRYENEEAVDDSQLPKDRFSAERLKGVDSTLKIQPAELGDSAVYLCASSLTGAGTYEQYFGPGTRLTVT.

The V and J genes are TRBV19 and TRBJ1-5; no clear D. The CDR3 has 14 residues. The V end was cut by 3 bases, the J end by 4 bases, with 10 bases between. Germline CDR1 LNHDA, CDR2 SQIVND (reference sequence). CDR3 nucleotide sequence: TGTGCCAGTAGTATGCTACAGTTAAATCAGCCCCAGCATTTT. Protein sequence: CASSMLQLNQPQHF.

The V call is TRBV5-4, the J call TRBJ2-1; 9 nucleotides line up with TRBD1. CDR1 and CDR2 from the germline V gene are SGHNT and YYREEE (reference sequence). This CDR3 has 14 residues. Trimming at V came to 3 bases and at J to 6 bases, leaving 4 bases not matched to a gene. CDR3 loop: CASSWDRETNEQFF. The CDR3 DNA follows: TGTGCCAGCAGCTGGGACAGGGAGACCAATGAGCAGTTCTTC.

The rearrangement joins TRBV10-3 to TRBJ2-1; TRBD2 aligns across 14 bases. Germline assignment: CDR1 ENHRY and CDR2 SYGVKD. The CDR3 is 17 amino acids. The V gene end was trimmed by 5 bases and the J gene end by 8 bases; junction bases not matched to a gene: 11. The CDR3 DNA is TGTGCCATCAGTCCGGGACTAGCGGGAGCGGGGTTGGATGAGCAGTTCTTC. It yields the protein CAISPGLAGAGLDEQFF.

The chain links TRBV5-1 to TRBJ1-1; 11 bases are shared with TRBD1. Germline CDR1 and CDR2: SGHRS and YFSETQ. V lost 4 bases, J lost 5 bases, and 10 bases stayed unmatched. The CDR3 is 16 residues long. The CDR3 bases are TGCGCCAGCAGCCCGGTGGGACAGGGGGTATGGACTGAAGCTTTCTTT. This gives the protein CASSPVGQGVWTEAFF.